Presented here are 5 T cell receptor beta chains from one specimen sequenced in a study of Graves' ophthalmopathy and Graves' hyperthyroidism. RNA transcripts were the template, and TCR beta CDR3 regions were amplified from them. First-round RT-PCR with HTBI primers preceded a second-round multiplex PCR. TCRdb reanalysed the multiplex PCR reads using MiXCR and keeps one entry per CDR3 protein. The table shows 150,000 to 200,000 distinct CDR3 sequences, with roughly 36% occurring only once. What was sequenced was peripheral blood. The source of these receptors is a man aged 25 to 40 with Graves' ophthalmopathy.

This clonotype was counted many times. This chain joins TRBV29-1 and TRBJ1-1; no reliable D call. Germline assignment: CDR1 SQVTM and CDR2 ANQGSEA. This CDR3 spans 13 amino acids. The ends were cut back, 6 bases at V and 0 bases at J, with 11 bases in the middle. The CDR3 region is CSVAITLNTEAFF. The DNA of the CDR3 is TGCAGCGTCGCGATTACACTGAACACTGAAGCTTTCTTT.

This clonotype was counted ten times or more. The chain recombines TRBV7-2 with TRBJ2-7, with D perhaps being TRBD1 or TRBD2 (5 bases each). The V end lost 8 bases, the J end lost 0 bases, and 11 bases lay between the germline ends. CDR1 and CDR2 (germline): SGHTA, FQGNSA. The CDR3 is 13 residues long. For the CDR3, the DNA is TGTGCCAGCGGGGCCGGGACCTCCTACGAGCAGTACTTC. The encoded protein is CASGAGTSYEQYF.

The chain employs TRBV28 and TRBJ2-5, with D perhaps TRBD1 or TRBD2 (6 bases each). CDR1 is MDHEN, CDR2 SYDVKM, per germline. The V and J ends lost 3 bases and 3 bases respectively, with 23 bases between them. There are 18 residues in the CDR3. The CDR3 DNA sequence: TGTGCCAGCAGTTTGTATGAATTGGGGGGCAATAGGGAAGAGACCCAGTACTTC. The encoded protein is CASSLYELGGNREETQYF.

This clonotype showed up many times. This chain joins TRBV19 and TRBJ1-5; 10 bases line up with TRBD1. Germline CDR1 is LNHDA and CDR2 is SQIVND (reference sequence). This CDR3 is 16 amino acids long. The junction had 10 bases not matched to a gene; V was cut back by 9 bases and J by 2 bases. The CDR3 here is CASLPPGTGGNQPQHF. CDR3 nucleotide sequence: TGTGCCAGCCTACCACCCGGGACAGGGGGCAATCAGCCCCAGCATTTT.

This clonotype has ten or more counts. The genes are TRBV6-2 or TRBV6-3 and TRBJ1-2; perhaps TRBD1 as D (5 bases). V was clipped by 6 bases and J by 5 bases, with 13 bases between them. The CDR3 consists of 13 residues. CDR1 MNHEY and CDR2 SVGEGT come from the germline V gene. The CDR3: CASSQGPRYGYTF. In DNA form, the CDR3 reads TGTGCCAGCAGCCAGGGACCGAGATATGGCTACACCTTC.